One sample yielded the 32 T cell receptor beta chains listed below, sequenced in a study of cytomegalovirus exposure and HLA in healthy donors. Amplification used 60 Vbeta primers and 13 Jbeta primers. Data came from immunoSEQ multiplex PCR; TCRdb stores just in-frame clones and leaves some out. The sample has approximately 170,000 clones, 60% to 85% seen once; the top ten hold about 3.4%. Material for sequencing was PBMCs. The receptors originated from a female donor in good health and CMV-seronegative.

The rearrangement joins TRBV2 to TRBJ2-3, with a weak D call TRBD2 (6 bases). The CDR3 length is 15 residues. V lost 2 bases to trimming and J lost 0 bases, with 9 bases between them. Germline V gives CDR1 SNHLY, CDR2 FYNNEI. The CDR3 protein is CASSELATSTDTQYF. CDR3 sequence (DNA): TGTGCCAGCAGTGAACTAGCGACTAGCACAGATACGCAGTATTTT. Filled out from reference TRBV2 and TRBJ2-3, the complete variable domain reads EPEVTQTPSHQVTQMGQEVILRCVPISNHLYFYWYRQILGQKVEFLVSFYNNEISEKSEIFDDQFSVERPDGSNFTLKIRSTKLEDSAMYFCASSELATSTDTQYFGPGTRLTVL.

This clone was recorded only once. The rearrangement uses TRBV11-1 and TRBJ2-2, with 9 bases matching TRBD2. CDR3 length equals 16 residues. Unmatched junction bases numbered 8, after V lost 5 bases and J lost 4 bases. Germline V gives CDR1 SGHAT, CDR2 FQDESV (reference sequence). The CDR3 DNA is TGTGCCAGCAGCGGTACCACTAGCGGGCTCACCGGGGAGCTGTTTTTT. Its protein is CASSGTTSGLTGELFF.

The rearrangement uses TRBV28 and TRBJ2-7; 13 nucleotides align to TRBD2. This CDR3 comprises 13 residues. CDR1 MDHEN and CDR2 SYDVKM come from the germline V gene. V lost 10 bases and J lost 6; bases outside the gene matches: 6. CDR3: CAILGLAGSEQYF. CDR3 nucleotide sequence: TGTGCCATCTTGGGACTAGCGGGAAGCGAGCAGTACTTC.

J is TRBJ2-3 and V is TRBV7-3, with no clear D. Germline-derived CDR1 and CDR2 are SGHTA and FQGTGA. V shed 4 bases and J shed 5 bases, with 10 bases lying between them. CDR3 length: 13 amino acids. CDR3 protein: CASSSRSIDTQYF. The CDR3 nucleotides are TGTGCCAGCAGCTCCCGATCTATAGATACGCAGTATTTT.

V is TRBV30 and J is TRBJ2-3, with a weak D call TRBD2 (7 bases). Trimming shortened V by 4 bases and J by 2 bases, and 16 bases separated the two germline ends. CDR3 length: 15 residues. Germline lookup yields CDR1 GTSNPN and CDR2 SVGIG (reference sequence). The CDR3 DNA is TGTGCCTGGAATCGAAGGGGGAGGGACACAGATACGCAGTATTTT. Encoded protein: CAWNRRGRDTDTQYF.

This clone has a handful of counts. This chain connects TRBV19 to TRBJ2-7; TRBD1 is a possible D gene (6 bases). The CDR3 spans 14 residues. The germline V gene encodes CDR1 LNHDA and CDR2 SQIVND (reference sequence). V lost 3 bases to trimming and J lost 4 bases, with 13 bases between them. CDR3: CASSIKGGEYEQYF. In nucleotides, the CDR3 is TGTGCCAGTAGTATTAAAGGGGGTGAGTACGAGCAGTACTTC. The variable domain in full, with the rest retrieved from reference TRBV19 and TRBJ2-7, is DGGITQSPKYLFRKEGQNVTLSCEQNLNHDAMYWYRQDPGQGLRLIYYSQIVNDFQKGDIAEGYSVSREKKESFPLTVTSAQKNPTAFYLCASSIKGGEYEQYFGPGTRLTVT.

A few counts support this clone. V usage is TRBV7-9 and J usage is TRBJ2-3, with 7 bases that match TRBD2. Trimming at V came to 5 bases and at J to 1 base, leaving 9 bases not matched to a gene. Per germline, CDR1 SEHNR and CDR2 FQNEAQ (reference sequence). The CDR3 contains 16 residues. The CDR3 DNA reads TGTGCCAGCAGCCCACTAGCGAGTGGGGGCACAGATACGCAGTATTTT. It encodes CASSPLASGGTDTQYF.

This clone was seen just once. The genes are TRBV9 and TRBJ2-1; the match to TRBD2 covers 11 bases. Germline values: CDR1 SGDLS, CDR2 YYNGEE. Trimming cost V 5 bases and J 4 bases; bases outside gene matches: 8. This CDR3 has 16 residues. CDR3 in amino acids: CASSLTGTSGYNEQFF. The CDR3, as DNA: TGTGCCAGCAGTTTGACCGGGACTAGCGGTTACAATGAGCAGTTCTTC.

J is TRBJ1-1 and V is TRBV18; the match to TRBD1 covers 8 bases. The CDR3 covers 15 residues. Germline lookup yields CDR1 KGHSH and CDR2 LQKENI. V shed 3 bases, J shed 4 bases, and the junction held 7 bases outside the gene matches. The CDR3 nucleotides are TGTGCCAGCTCACCCTCGACGGGACAGGTCACTGAAGCTTTCTTT. Protein: CASSPSTGQVTEAFF.

The chain has TRBV30 and TRBJ1-6; a weak D match, TRBD1 (5 bases). Per germline, CDR1 GTSNPN and CDR2 SVGIG (reference sequence). Deletions cut 2 bases from V and 4 bases from J, with 15 bases between. This CDR3 has 16 amino acids. In nucleotides, the CDR3 is TGTGCCTGGAGTATAGGTTATAGACAGTATAATTCACCCCTCCACTTT. Amino acids: CAWSIGYRQYNSPLHF.

V is TRBV7-6 and J is TRBJ2-2, with 7 bases identical to TRBD2. Per the germline V gene, CDR1 is SGHVS and CDR2 is FNYEAQ. Trimming removed 4 bases from V and 1 base from J; junction bases left unmatched: 3. This CDR3 has 15 residues. The CDR3 spells CASSSAGLNTGELFF. The DNA of the CDR3 is TGTGCCAGCAGCTCAGCGGGACTGAACACCGGGGAGCTGTTTTTT.

CDR3 loop: CASRQAGLHEKLFF. For the CDR3, the DNA is TGTGCCAGCAGGCAAGCGGGCCTTCATGAAAAACTGTTTTTT. The chain joins TRBV6-5 to TRBJ1-4, with D unresolved. This CDR3 has 14 amino acids. In germline, CDR1 is MNHEY, CDR2 SVGAGI. Trimming took off 6 bases at V and 6 bases at J, with 14 bases between the two ends.

The chain is built from TRBV5-1 and TRBJ2-1; TRBD2 matches 13 bases. V lost 4 bases to trimming and J lost 2 bases; unmatched junction nucleotides: 6. Germline CDR1 and CDR2: SGHRS and YFSETQ. The CDR3 is 17 residues long. CDR3 coding DNA: TGCGCCAGCAGCGCGGGACTAGCGGGACATACCTACAATGAGCAGTTCTTC. It is translated as CASSAGLAGHTYNEQFF.

The chain carries TRBV11-3 and TRBJ2-7; 7 bases are shared with TRBD2. The CDR3 spans 15 residues. The J segment lost 2 bases and the V segment lost 0 bases, leaving 4 bases of the junction unmatched. The germline gives CDR1 SGHNT, CDR2 YENEEA. Here the CDR3 DNA reads TGTGCCAGCAGCTTAGACTCCAGCGGGGCCTACGAGCAGTACTTC. Protein product: CASSLDSSGAYEQYF.

In its sample, this clone was seen a few times. The V call is TRBV2, the J call TRBJ1-4, with D possibly being TRBD1 (6 bases). Germline CDR1 SNHLY, CDR2 FYNNEI. V lost 6 bases to trimming and J lost 8 bases, with 16 bases between them. The CDR3 contains 14 residues. The CDR3, as DNA: TGTGCCAGCAGCAGGGGCTCCCTCGAGGAAAAACTGTTTTTT. It encodes CASSRGSLEEKLFF.

As concerns this clone: One junction end does not reproduce the germline sequence, and a read error may be involved. The genes are TRBV19 and TRBJ2-7; 12 bases line up with TRBD2. This CDR3 is built from 15 residues. CDR1 and CDR2 from the germline V gene are LNHDA and SQIVND (reference sequence). The CDR3 nucleotides are TGTGCCAGTAGTCCACGGACTAGCGGGGCCTACGAGCGGTACTTC. Amino acids: CASSPRTSGAYERYF.

The genes are TRBV18 and TRBJ2-2; the D is unclear. Germline-derived CDR1 and CDR2 are KGHSH and LQKENI. This CDR3 contains 13 residues. The germline V and J ends were trimmed by 3 bases and 5 bases, with 7 bases remaining between them. In nucleotides, the CDR3 is TGTGCCAGCTCACCGTTGTCAACCGGGGAGCTGTTTTTT. Its translation is CASSPLSTGELFF.

The chain has TRBV4-1 and TRBJ2-5; 7 nucleotides line up with TRBD2. The CDR3 totals 15 residues. Germline V gene sequence: CDR1 MGHRA, CDR2 YSYEKL. Unmatched junction bases numbered 3, after V lost 0 bases and J lost 2 bases. The CDR3 sequence: CASSQEGRVQETQYF. CDR3 DNA: TGCGCCAGCAGCCAAGAGGGGAGGGTACAAGAGACCCAGTACTTC.

Worth noting for this clone: The sample has other DNA sequences that encode this CDR3 too. The J gene is TRBJ1-6, the V gene TRBV19; 9 nucleotides match TRBD1. With V trimmed by 6 bases and J by 7 bases, 4 bases remained unmatched. The germline gives CDR1 LNHDA, CDR2 SQIVND (reference sequence). The CDR3 totals 14 residues. Here the CDR3 DNA reads TGTGCCAGTAGGGGGGACAGGGTAAATTCACCCCTCCACTTT. Protein: CASRGDRVNSPLHF.

The chain is built from TRBV19 and TRBJ2-7; D is perhaps TRBD2 (5 bases). CDR3 size: 16 residues. From germline, CDR1 is LNHDA and CDR2 SQIVND (reference sequence). The V gene lost 3 bases and the J gene lost 5 bases, with 20 bases spanning the gap. The CDR3 loop is CASSIKPLSLRDEQYF. CDR3 DNA: TGTGCCAGTAGTATTAAACCGCTGAGTTTGAGGGACGAGCAGTACTTC.

The CDR3, as DNA: TGTGCCAGCAGTGTCGTTCCTTCTAGCACAGATACGCAGTATTTT. Protein product: CASSVVPSSTDTQYF. V usage is TRBV28 and J usage is TRBJ2-3; no definite D call. Germline V lookup: CDR1 MDHEN, CDR2 SYDVKM. Trimming removed 5 bases at V and 0 bases at J, with 12 bases between. This CDR3 region has 15 residues.

The CDR3, as DNA: TGCGCCAGCAGTGCAGGCAGGAACACCATATATTTT. It encodes CASSAGRNTIYF. This sequence joins TRBV10-1 and TRBJ1-3; no firm D call. The CDR3 extends over 12 amino acids. Germline CDR1 WNHNN, CDR2 SYGVQD (reference sequence). V dropped 4 bases and J dropped 7 bases, with 8 bases sitting between them.

V is TRBV28 and J is TRBJ2-5; 8 bases fit TRBD2. This CDR3 has 14 amino acids. Germline CDR1 is MDHEN and CDR2 is SYDVKM. With 6 bases clipped from V and 2 bases from J, the junction kept 5 bases outside the gene matches. CDR3: CASSIGGGQETQYF. The CDR3 bases are TGTGCCAGCAGCATCGGCGGGGGGCAAGAGACCCAGTACTTC.

This chain links TRBV19 with TRBJ2-5; 12 bases align to TRBD2. Germline V CDR1 and CDR2: LNHDA, SQIVND (reference sequence). CDR3 size: 19 residues. The V and J ends lost 1 base and 3 bases, in that order; junction bases with no gene match: 12. The CDR3 loop reads CASSIVVGLAGRLEETQYF. In nucleotides, the CDR3 is TGTGCCAGTAGTATAGTGGTAGGACTAGCGGGGCGACTAGAAGAGACCCAGTACTTC.

The chain links TRBV30 to TRBJ1-2; D unresolved. Per germline, CDR1 GTSNPN and CDR2 SVGIG (reference sequence). The CDR3 sequence is 14 residues long. Deletions cut 1 base from V and 3 bases from J, with 12 bases between. The CDR3 loop is CAWSATSLYYGYTF. Written as DNA, the CDR3 is TGTGCCTGGAGTGCAACCTCCCTATACTATGGCTACACCTTC.

The chain recombines TRBV5-6 with TRBJ2-3, with a weak D call TRBD1 (5 bases). CDR1 and CDR2 from the germline V gene are SGHDT and YYEEEE. V gave up 4 bases and J gave up 3 bases, with 15 bases separating them. The CDR3 extends over 15 amino acids. CDR3 sequence: CASSQAGMGTDTQYF. The CDR3 DNA follows: TGTGCCAGCAGCCAAGCAGGGATGGGGACAGATACGCAGTATTTT.

The V gene is TRBV21-1, the J gene TRBJ2-6; the DNA was not used to check the table's D call, TRBD1. TRBV21-1 is reported as a pseudogene. CDR3 length equals 17 residues. CDR3 DNA: TGTGCCAGCAGCCGCCCCGGGACACCTTCTGGGGCCAACGTCCTGACTTTC. It yields the protein CASSRPGTPSGANVLTF.

V gene TRBV6-6 combines with J gene TRBJ2-5, with 11 nucleotides matching TRBD1. Per germline, CDR1 MNHNY and CDR2 SVGAGI (reference sequence). The CDR3 loop spans 14 amino acids. V gave up 5 bases and J gave up 4 bases; unmatched junction bases: 3. CDR3 nucleotides: TGTGCCAGCAGTGGACAGGGGGCAGTAGAGACCCAGTACTTC. It translates to CASSGQGAVETQYF.

V and J are TRBV15 and TRBJ2-1; 10 nucleotides align to TRBD1. The CDR3 has 15 amino acids. V lost 2 bases to trimming and J lost 7 bases; unmatched junction nucleotides: 5. The germline V gene has CDR1 LNHNV and CDR2 YYDKDF (reference sequence). For the CDR3, the DNA is TGTGCCACCAGCAGACCGACAGGGGGCCTAAATGAGCAGTTCTTC. Translation: CATSRPTGGLNEQFF.

This clone was found a few times. This chain joins TRBV30 and TRBJ2-3; D possibly corresponds to TRBD2 (6 bases). CDR1 GTSNPN and CDR2 SVGIG come from the germline V gene (reference sequence). V lost 8 bases and J lost 5, with 14 bases in between. The CDR3 totals 12 residues. CDR3 DNA: TGTGCCCTGATTGACGGGGGAGATACGCAGTATTTT. Translation: CALIDGGDTQYF.

V gene TRBV7-2 combines with J gene TRBJ2-2, with TRBD2 matching over 8 bases. V trimming: 2 bases; J trimming: 8 bases; junction bases outside the gene matches: 7. Germline CDR1 and CDR2: SGHTA and FQGNSA. This CDR3 region has 15 residues. The CDR3: CASSLTGRAVGELFF. The CDR3, as DNA: TGTGCCAGCAGCTTAACCGGGAGGGCCGTAGGGGAGCTGTTTTTT.

The genes are TRBV5-1 and TRBJ1-2, with 7 bases that match TRBD1. CDR3 length equals 13 residues. Germline CDR1 SGHRS, CDR2 YFSETQ. The V segment lost 4 bases and the J segment 2 bases; nucleotides outside the gene matches: 2. In DNA form, the CDR3 reads TGCGCCAGCAGCGTGACAGGGAACTATGGCTACACCTTC. Its translation is CASSVTGNYGYTF.